These T cell receptor beta chains were read from a single sample in a study of blood T cell repertoires in COVID-19. Sequencing was performed with immunoSEQ multiplex PCR; in TCRdb, only in-frame clones are kept and a portion is missing. This sample has 90,000 to 100,000 clones; roughly 84% occur once, and the top ten carry about 6.3%. The sample consisted of peripheral blood. Receptor source: a man aged 55 to 69 with acute or convalescent COVID-19. The CDR3 runs from the conserved cysteine through the conserved F or W. A D gene is named only where the DNA matches it firmly. Not all rows give a size; the values are once, few, many and, for expanded clones, a class.

size,V,J,D,CDR3
NA,TRBV5-1,TRBJ1-3,TRBD1,CASSAGTGFGNTIYF
NA,TRBV6-2/TRBV6-3,TRBJ1-3,NA,CASSSQREFGNTIYF
few,TRBV10-1,TRBJ2-2,NA,CASSERGAGELFF
NA,TRBV19,TRBJ2-3,NA,CASSRKGSATDTQYF
NA,TRBV2,TRBJ2-1,TRBD1,CASRPRWGDRAYNEQFF
NA,TRBV7-3,TRBJ2-5,TRBD1,CASSLTGRQGLETQYF
NA,TRBV6-5,TRBJ1-1,TRBD1,CASSRTGRNTEAFF
NA,TRBV7-9,TRBJ1-5,TRBD1,CASSRTGMDNQPQHF
NA,TRBV5-1,TRBJ2-7,NA,CASSLDGGSFYEQYF
NA,TRBV7-3,TRBJ1-1,TRBD1,CASSSTGEGYTEAFF
once,TRBV5-6,TRBJ1-2,NA,CASRYRTAQSGGYTF
NA,TRBV29-1,TRBJ1-5,NA,CSVEWGRGQPQHF
NA,TRBV28,TRBJ2-3,NA,CASSAPRDTNIQDTQYF
NA,TRBV5-1,TRBJ2-2,NA,CASSGGQSTGELFF
NA,TRBV7-8,TRBJ1-2,NA,CASSLAQINYGYTF
few,TRBV12-3/TRBV12-4,TRBJ2-5,NA,CASSPAPGETQYF
NA,TRBV7-2,TRBJ1-1,NA,CASSLGGGGGTEAFF
NA,TRBV10-2,TRBJ2-5,NA,CASSRTASVLETQYF
NA,TRBV3-1/TRBV3-2,TRBJ2-7,NA,CASSQSYGEQYF
NA,TRBV12-3/TRBV12-4,TRBJ2-7,NA,CASGLRGPYEQYF
NA,TRBV7-8,TRBJ1-5,TRBD1,CASSTGRTGQVRPQHF
NA,TRBV10-1,TRBJ1-2,TRBD1,CASSESRGLGGYTF
NA,TRBV19,TRBJ2-7,NA,CASSIISRGEQYF
NA,TRBV10-1,TRBJ1-3,NA,CASSPGGSGNTIYF
NA,TRBV5-1,TRBJ1-2,NA,CASSGTGLGDRGYTF
NA,TRBV2,TRBJ2-7,TRBD1,CASSEVGQGSYEQYF
once,TRBV19,TRBJ1-6,NA,CASSRDANLFSPLHF
NA,TRBV9,TRBJ2-2,TRBD1,CASSQRTGRPGELFF
NA,TRBV4-1,TRBJ2-5,NA,CASSHPVLQETQYF
NA,TRBV19,TRBJ2-1,TRBD1,CASNTGGNEQFF
NA,TRBV19,TRBJ1-5,TRBD1,CASSIVPGGSNQPQHF
NA,TRBV29-1,TRBJ1-4,NA,CSVVGMEGESNEKLFF
NA,TRBV12-5,TRBJ1-3,NA,CASGPRALYGSGNTIYF
NA,TRBV27,TRBJ2-7,TRBD1,CASSLGQEYSYEQYF
NA,TRBV12-5,TRBJ1-5,NA,CASGLVINRRYDSAYSNQPQHF
NA,TRBV2,TRBJ1-6,TRBD1,CASKFDGQGNSPLHF
many,TRBV25-1,TRBJ1-5,TRBD1,CASSAGGWQPQHF
NA,TRBV5-4,TRBJ2-1,TRBD1,CASSSVGQGNEQFF
NA,TRBV7-8,TRBJ1-5,NA,CASSLEHFNQPQHF
NA,TRBV6-2/TRBV6-3,TRBJ1-1,NA,CASSPGGEGTEAFF
NA,TRBV5-6,TRBJ1-2,TRBD1,CASLRTGNYGYTF
NA,TRBV4-3,TRBJ1-2,TRBD1,CASSLIGQGESFYGYTF
NA,TRBV7-8,TRBJ1-2,NA,CASSLYDGANYGYTF
NA,TRBV28,TRBJ2-7,TRBD1,CASSTGTGGGEQYF
NA,TRBV13,TRBJ2-7,TRBD2,CASSLQRGASYEQYF
NA,TRBV9,TRBJ1-1,NA,CASSVEYRNTEAFF
NA,TRBV5-1,TRBJ2-3,TRBD2,CASSLVASGSTDTQYF
NA,TRBV7-9,TRBJ2-7,NA,CASSDREISEQYF